This T cell receptor (beta chain) was retrieved from a study of shared clonotypes between healthy human individuals. On the study more broadly: Each donor's CD8 memory used one plate, CD8 naive two, each CD4 subset three.

Overall study findings and caveats: Tissues were not sampled, only blood, and their repertoires likely differ. Generation probability values for non-shared clonotypes were lower than those for clonotypes shared by all four donors.

In this sample, this clone turned up once. The antigen is unknown. Naive CD8 cells were CD45RO-negative, positively selected for CCR7, excluding terminally differentiated effector memory CD45RA+ cells. Trimming removed 3 bases from V and 2 bases from J, with 23 bases in between. There are 18 residues in the CDR3. Germline loops: CDR1 SGHAT, CDR2 FQNNGV. Some clones are missing from TCRdb's copy, which holds only in-frame ones; the method was immunoSEQ multiplex PCR. Of about 1.9 million clones in the sample, 93% were seen once. The rearrangement uses TRBV11-2 and TRBJ2-7; a weak D match, TRBD2 (7 bases). The origin of this receptor is a man between 18 and 29 years old in good health. Some clones in this sample may be carry-over from other donors' samples. Sequencing was carried out using naive CD8+ T cells from PBMCs. CDR3 nucleotides: TGTGCCAGCAGCTTCTCCCCCCACGGGGGGCGAGGGGCCTACGAGCAGTACTTC. This encodes CASSFSPHGGRGAYEQYF.